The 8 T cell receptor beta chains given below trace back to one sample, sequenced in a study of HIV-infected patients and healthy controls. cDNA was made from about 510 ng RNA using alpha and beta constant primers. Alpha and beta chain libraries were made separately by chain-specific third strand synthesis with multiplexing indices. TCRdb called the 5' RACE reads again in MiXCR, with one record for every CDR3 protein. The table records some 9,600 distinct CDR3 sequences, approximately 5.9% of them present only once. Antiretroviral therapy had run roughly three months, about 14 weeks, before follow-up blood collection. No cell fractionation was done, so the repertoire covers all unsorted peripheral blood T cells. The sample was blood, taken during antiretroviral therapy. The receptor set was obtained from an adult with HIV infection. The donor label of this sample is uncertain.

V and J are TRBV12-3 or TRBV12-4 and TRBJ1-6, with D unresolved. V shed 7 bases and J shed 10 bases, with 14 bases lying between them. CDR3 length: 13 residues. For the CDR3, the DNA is TGTGCCAGCACCCTAAGGGCAGGCTCACCCCTCCACTTT. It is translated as CASTLRAGSPLHF.

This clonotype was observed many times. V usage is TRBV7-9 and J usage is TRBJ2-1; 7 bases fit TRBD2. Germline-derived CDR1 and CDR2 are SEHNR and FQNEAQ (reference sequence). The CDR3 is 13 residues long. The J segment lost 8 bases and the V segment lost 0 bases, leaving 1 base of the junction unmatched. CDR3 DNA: TGTGCCAGCAGCTTAGCGACTAGCTATGAGCAGTTCTTC. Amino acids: CASSLATSYEQFF.

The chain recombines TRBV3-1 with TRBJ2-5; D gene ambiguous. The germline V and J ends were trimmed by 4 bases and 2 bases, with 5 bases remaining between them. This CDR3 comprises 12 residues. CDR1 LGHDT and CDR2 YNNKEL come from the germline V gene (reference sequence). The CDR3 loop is CASSLNQETQYF. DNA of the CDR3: TGTGCCAGCAGCCTAAATCAAGAGACCCAGTACTTC.

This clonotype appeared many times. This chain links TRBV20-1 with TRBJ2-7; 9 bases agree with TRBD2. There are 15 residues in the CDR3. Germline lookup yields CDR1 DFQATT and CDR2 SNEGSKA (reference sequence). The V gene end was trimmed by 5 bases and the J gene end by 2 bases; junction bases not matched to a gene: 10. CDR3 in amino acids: CSAPRLTSGTYEQYF. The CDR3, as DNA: TGCAGTGCTCCTCGGCTGACTAGCGGTACCTACGAGCAGTACTTC.

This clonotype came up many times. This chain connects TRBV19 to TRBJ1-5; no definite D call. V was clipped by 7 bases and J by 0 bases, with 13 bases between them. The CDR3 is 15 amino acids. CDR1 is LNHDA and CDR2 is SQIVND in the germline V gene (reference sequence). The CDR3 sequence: CASTAMLNSNQPQHF. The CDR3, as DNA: TGTGCCAGTACGGCTATGTTGAATAGCAATCAGCCCCAGCATTTT.

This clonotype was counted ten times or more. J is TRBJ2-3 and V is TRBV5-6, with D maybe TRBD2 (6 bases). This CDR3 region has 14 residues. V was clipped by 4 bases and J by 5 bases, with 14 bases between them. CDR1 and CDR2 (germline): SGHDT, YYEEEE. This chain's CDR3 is CASSKGLLGDTQYF. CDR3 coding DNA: TGTGCCAGCAGCAAGGGACTCCTTGGAGATACGCAGTATTTT.

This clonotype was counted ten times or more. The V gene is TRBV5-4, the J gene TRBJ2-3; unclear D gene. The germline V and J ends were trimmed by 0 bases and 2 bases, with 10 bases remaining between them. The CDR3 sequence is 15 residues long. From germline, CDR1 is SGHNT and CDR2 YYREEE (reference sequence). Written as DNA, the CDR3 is TGTGCCAGCAGCTTGGAGGGAACCTACACAGATACGCAGTATTTT. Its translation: CASSLEGTYTDTQYF. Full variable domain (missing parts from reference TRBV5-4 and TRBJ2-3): ETGVTQSPTHLIKTRGQQVTLRCSSQSGHNTVSWYQQALGQGPQFIFQYYREEENGRGNFPPRFSGLQFPNYSSELNVNALELDDSALYLCASSLEGTYTDTQYFGPGTRLTVL.

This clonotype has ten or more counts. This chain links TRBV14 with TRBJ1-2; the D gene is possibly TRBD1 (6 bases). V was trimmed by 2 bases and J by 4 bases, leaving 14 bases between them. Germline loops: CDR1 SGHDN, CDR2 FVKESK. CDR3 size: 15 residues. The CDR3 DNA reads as TGTGCCAGCAGCCAACCCGGCACAGGGAGCTATGGCTACACCTTC. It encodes CASSQPGTGSYGYTF.